This T cell receptor (beta chain) came from a study of type 1 regulatory T cells. At the level of the study: An in vitro protocol generated T-allo10, a Tr1-enriched, alloantigen-specific CD4 T cell product. Whole-study results and caveats: Tr1 cells had a more restricted TCR repertoire than non-Tr1 cells.

Trimming left V 0 bases short and J 2 bases short, with 8 bases between. This CDR3 has 15 residues. Concerning this clonotype: Its antigen remains unidentified.

One entry per CDR3 protein, called by TCRdb with MiXCR from the reads. The sample shows more than 60,000 distinct CDR3 sequences, roughly 60% of them seen only once. The receptor was derived from a human donor in good health. The sequenced sample was cultured non-Tr1 T cells, either the whole culture or a sorted T cell fraction (not recorded which). The chain joins TRBV12-3 or TRBV12-4 to TRBJ1-5; D possibly corresponds to TRBD1 (5 bases). Here the CDR3 reads CASSLAGRGNQPQHF. CDR3 DNA sequence: TGTGCCAGCAGTTTAGCGGGCAGGGGCAATCAGCCCCAGCATTTT.